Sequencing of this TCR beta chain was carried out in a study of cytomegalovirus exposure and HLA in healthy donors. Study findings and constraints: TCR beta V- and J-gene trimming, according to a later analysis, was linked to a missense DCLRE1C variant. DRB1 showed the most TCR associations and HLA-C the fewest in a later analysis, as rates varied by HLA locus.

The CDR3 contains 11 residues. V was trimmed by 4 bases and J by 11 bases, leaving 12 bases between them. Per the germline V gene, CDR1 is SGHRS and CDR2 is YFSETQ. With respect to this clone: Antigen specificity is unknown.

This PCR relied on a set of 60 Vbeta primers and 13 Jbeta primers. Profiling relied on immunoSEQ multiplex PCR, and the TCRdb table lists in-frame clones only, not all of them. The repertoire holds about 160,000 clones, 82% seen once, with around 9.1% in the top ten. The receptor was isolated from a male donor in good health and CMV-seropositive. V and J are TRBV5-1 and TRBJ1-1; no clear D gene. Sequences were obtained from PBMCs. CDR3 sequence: CASSVGREAFF. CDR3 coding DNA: TGCGCCAGCAGCGTTGGACGGGAGGCTTTCTTT.